The clone carrying this T cell receptor (beta chain) was detected ten times or more. The CDR3 sequence is 15 residues long. The ends were cut back, 10 bases at V and 1 base at J, with 19 bases in the middle. Looked up from germline, CDR1 is MNHEY and CDR2 is SMNVEV (reference sequence). The data derive from a study of Graves' ophthalmopathy and Graves' hyperthyroidism. The TCR beta CDR3 regions underwent amplification from RNA transcripts. The first-round RT-PCR employed HTBI primers together with the Qiagen OneStep RT-PCR kit. A multiplex PCR was then performed as the second round. TCRdb used MiXCR to reprocess the multiplex PCR reads, holding one entry per CDR3 protein. The data show about 400,000 distinct CDR3 sequences, around 17% seen once.

Material for sequencing was peripheral blood. The chain couples TRBV27 to TRBJ1-1; D is undetermined. The receptor was derived from a woman younger than 35 with Graves' ophthalmopathy. As DNA, the CDR3 is TGTGCCACCTGGGAGCCGAATCGTAGGAACACTGAAGCTTTCTTT. Translated, it gives CATWEPNRRNTEAFF.